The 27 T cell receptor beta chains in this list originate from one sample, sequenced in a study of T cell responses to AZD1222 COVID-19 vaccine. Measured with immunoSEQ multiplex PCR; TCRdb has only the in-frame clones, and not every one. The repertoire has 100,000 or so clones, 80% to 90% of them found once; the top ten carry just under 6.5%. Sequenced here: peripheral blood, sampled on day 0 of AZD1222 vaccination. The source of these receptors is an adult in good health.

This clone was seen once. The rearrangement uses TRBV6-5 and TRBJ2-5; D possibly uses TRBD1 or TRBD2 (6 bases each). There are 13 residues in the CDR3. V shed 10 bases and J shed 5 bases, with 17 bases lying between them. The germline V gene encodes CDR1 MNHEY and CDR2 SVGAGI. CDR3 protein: CATGGGIGETQYF. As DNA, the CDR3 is TGTGCCACCGGGGGCGGGATAGGGGAGACCCAGTACTTC.

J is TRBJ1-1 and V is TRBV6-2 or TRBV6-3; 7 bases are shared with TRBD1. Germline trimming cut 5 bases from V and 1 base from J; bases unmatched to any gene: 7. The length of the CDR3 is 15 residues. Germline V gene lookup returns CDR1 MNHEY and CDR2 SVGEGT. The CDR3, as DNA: TGTGCCAGCAGTAAATACGGGACAGCGAACACTGAAGCTTTCTTT. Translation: CASSKYGTANTEAFF.

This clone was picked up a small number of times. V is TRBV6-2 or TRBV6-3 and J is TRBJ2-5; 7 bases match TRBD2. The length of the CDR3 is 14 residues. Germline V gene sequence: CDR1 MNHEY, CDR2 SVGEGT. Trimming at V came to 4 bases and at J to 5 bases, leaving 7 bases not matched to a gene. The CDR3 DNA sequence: TGTGCCAGCAGTTCAGGACTAGTATGGGAGACCCAGTACTTC. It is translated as CASSSGLVWETQYF.

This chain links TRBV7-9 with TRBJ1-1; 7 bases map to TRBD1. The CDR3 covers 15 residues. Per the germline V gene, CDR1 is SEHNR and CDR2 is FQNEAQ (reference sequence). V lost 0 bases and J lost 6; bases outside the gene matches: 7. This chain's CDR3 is CASSLAGTELPEAFF. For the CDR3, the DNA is TGTGCCAGCAGCTTAGCCGGGACAGAGCTACCTGAAGCTTTCTTT.

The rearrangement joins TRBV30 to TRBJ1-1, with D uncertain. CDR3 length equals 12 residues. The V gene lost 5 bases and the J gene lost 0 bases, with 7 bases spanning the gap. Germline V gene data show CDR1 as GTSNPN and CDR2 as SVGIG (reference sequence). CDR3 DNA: TGTGCCTGGGGGAGCATGAACACTGAAGCTTTCTTT. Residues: CAWGSMNTEAFF. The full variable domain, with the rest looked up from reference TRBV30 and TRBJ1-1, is SQTIHQWPATLVQPVGSPLSLECTVEGTSNPNLYWYRQAAGRGLQLLFYSVGIGQISSEVPQNLSASRPQDRQFILSSKKLLLSDSGFYLCAWGSMNTEAFFGQGTRLTVV.

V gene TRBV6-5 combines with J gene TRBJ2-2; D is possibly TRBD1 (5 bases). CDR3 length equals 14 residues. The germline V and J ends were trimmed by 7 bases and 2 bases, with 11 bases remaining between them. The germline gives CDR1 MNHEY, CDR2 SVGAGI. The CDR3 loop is CASTTGVNTGELFF. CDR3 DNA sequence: TGTGCCAGCACTACAGGAGTAAACACCGGGGAGCTGTTTTTT.

CDR3 DNA: TGTGCCAGCAGCTTGGAGAGCGCCTACAATGAGCAGTTCTTC. It is translated as CASSLESAYNEQFF. This rearrangement joins TRBV5-5 to TRBJ2-1; no firm D call. With 0 bases removed from V and 2 bases from J, the gap between germline ends came to 6 bases. This CDR3 has 14 amino acids. From germline, CDR1 is SGHKS and CDR2 YYEKEE (reference sequence).

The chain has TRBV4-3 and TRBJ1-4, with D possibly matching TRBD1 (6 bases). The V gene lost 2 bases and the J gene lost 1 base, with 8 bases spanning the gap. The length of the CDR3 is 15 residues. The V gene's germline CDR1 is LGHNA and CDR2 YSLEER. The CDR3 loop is CASSQTGKTNEKLFF. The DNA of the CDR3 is TGCGCCAGCAGCCAAACAGGGAAAACTAATGAAAAACTGTTTTTT.

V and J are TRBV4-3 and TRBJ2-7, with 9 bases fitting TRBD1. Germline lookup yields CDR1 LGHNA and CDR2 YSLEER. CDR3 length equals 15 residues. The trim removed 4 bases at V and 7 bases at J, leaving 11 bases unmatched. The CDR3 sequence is CASSRMAGQGNEQYF. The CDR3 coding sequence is TGCGCCAGCAGCCGGATGGCGGGACAGGGTAATGAGCAGTACTTC.

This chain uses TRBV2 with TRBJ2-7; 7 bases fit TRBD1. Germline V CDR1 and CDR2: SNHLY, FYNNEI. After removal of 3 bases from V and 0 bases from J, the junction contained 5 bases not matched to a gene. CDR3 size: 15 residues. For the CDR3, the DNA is TGTGCCAGCAGTGATTCGACAGGGCCCTCCTACGAGCAGTACTTC. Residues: CASSDSTGPSYEQYF.

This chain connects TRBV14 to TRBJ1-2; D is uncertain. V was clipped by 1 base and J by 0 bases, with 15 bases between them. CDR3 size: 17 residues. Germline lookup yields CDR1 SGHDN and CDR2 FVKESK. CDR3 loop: CASSQAGSSLANYGYTF. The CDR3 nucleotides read TGTGCCAGCAGCCAAGCGGGCAGCTCATTAGCTAACTATGGCTACACCTTC.

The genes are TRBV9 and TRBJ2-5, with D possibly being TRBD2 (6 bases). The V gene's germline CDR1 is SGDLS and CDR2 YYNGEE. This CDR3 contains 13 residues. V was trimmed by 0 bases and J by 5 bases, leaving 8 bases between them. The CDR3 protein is CASSVGGTETQYF. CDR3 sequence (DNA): TGTGCCAGCAGCGTAGGCGGGACGGAGACCCAGTACTTC.

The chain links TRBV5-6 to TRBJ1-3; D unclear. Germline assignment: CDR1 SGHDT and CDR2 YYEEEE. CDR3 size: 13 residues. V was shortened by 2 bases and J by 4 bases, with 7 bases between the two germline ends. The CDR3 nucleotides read TGTGCCAGCAGCTTTACCCGGGGAAACACCATATATTTT. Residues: CASSFTRGNTIYF.

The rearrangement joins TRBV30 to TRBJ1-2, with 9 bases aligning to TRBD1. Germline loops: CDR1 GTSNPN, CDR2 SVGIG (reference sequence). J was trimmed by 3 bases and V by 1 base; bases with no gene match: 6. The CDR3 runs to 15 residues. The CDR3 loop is CAWSGTGGVYYGYTF. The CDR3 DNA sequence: TGTGCCTGGAGTGGAACAGGGGGCGTCTACTATGGCTACACCTTC. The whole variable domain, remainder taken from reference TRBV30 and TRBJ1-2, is SQTIHQWPATLVQPVGSPLSLECTVEGTSNPNLYWYRQAAGRGLQLLFYSVGIGQISSEVPQNLSASRPQDRQFILSSKKLLLSDSGFYLCAWSGTGGVYYGYTFGSGTRLTVV.

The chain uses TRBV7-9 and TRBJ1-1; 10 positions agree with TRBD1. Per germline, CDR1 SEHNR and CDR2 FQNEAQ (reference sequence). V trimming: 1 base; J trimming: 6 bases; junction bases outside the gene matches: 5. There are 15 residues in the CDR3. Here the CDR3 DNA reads TGTGCCAGCAGCTTAGTAGGGACAGGGGTCGCTGAAGCTTTCTTT. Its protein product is CASSLVGTGVAEAFF.

CDR3 sequence reads: CASSLSASNQPQHF. The CDR3, as DNA: TGTGCCAGCAGTTTATCCGCTAGCAATCAGCCCCAGCATTTT. This chain joins TRBV27 and TRBJ1-5; no reliable D call. The V gene's germline CDR1 is MNHEY and CDR2 SMNVEV (reference sequence). The CDR3 sequence is 14 residues long. V was shortened by 0 bases and J by 0 bases, with 3 bases between the two germline ends.

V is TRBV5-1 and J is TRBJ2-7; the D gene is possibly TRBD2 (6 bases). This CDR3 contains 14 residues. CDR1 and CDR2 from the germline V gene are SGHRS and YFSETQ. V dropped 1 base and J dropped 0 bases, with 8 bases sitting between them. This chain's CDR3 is CASSLPGVSYEQYF. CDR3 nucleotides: TGCGCCAGCAGCTTGCCGGGAGTCTCCTACGAGCAGTACTTC.

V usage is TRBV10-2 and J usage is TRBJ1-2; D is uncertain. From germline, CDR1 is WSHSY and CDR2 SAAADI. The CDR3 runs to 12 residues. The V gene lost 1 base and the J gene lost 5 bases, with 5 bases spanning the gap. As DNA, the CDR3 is TGCGCCAGCAGTGAGTTGGTGTATGGCTACACCTTC. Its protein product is CASSELVYGYTF.

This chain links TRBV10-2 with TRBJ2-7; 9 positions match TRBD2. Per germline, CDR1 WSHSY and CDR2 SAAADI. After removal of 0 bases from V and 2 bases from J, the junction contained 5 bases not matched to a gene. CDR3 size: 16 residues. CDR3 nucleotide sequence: TGCGCCAGCAGTGAGTCGCAAGCGGGAGGCCCCTACGAGCAGTACTTC. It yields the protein CASSESQAGGPYEQYF.

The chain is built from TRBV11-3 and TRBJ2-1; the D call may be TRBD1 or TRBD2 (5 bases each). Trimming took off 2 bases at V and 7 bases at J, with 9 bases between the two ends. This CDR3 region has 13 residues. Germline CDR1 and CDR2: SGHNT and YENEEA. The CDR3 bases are TGTGCCAGCAGCTTACGGGGCGTGAATGAGCAGTTCTTC. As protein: CASSLRGVNEQFF.

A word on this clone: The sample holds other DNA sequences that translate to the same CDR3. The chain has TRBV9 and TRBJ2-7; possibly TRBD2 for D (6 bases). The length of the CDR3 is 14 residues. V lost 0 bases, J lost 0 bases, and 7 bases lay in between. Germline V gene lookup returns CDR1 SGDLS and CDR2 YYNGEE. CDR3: CASSVGSGSYEQYF. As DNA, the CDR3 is TGTGCCAGCAGCGTAGGTAGCGGCTCCTACGAGCAGTACTTC. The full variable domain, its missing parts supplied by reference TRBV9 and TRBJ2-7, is DSGVTQTPKHLITATGQRVTLRCSPRSGDLSVYWYQQSLDQGLQFLIQYYNGEERAKGNILERFSAQQFPDLHSELNLSSLELGDSALYFCASSVGSGSYEQYFGPGTRLTVT.

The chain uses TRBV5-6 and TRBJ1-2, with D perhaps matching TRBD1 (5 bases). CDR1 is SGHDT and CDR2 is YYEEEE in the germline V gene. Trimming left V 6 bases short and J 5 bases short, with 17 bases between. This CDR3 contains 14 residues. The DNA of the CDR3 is TGTGCCAGCACTCGGCGGCAGGGAGATTATGGCTACACCTTC. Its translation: CASTRRQGDYGYTF.

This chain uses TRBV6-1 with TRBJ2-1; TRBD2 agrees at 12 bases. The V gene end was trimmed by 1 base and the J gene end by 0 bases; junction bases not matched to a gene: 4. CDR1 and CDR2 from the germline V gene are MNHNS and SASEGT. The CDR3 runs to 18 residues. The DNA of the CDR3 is TGTGCCAGCAGTGAAGTGTCTAGCGGGGGGGGCTCCTACAATGAGCAGTTCTTC. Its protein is CASSEVSSGGGSYNEQFF.

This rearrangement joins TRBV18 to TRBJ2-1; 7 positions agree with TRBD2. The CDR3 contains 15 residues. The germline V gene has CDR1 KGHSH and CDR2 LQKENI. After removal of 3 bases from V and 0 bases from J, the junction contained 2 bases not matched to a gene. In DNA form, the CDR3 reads TGTGCCAGCTCACCGCGGGAGCGCTCCTACAATGAGCAGTTCTTC. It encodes CASSPRERSYNEQFF.

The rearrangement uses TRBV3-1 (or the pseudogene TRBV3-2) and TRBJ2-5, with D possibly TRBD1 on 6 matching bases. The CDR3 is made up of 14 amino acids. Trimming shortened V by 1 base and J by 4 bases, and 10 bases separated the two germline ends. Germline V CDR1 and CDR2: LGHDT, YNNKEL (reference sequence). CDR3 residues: CASSQGGPAETQYF. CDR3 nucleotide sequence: TGTGCCAGCAGCCAAGGGGGGCCAGCAGAGACCCAGTACTTC.

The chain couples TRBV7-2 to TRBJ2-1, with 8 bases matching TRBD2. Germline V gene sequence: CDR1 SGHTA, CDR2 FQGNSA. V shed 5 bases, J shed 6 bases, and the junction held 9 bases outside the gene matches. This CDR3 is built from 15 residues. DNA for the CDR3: TGTGCCAGCAGCCAGCTAGCGGGCAGTACCAATGAGCAGTTCTTC. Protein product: CASSQLAGSTNEQFF. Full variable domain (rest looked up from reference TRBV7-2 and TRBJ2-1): GAGVSQSPSNKVTEKGKDVELRCDPISGHTALYWYRQSLGQGLEFLIYFQGNSAPDKSGLPSDRFSAERTGGSVSTLTIQRTQQEDSAVYLCASSQLAGSTNEQFFGPGTRLTVL.

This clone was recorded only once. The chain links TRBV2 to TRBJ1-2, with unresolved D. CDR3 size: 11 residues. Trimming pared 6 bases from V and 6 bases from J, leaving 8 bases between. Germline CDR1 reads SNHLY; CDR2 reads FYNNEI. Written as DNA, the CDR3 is TGTGCCAGCAGAGGGTTGGATGGCTACACCTTC. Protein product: CASRGLDGYTF.